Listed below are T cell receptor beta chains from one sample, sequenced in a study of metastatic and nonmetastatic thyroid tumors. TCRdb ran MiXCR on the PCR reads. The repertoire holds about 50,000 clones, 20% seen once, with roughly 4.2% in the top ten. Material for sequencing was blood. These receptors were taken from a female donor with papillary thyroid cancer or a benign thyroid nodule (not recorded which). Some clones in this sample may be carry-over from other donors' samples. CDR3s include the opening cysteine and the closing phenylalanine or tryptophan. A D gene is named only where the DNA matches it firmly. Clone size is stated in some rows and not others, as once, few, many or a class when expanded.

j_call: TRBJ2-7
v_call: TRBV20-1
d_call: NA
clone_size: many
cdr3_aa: CSASSYRGLGGRAGEQYF
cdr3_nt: TGCAGTGCTAGCAGCTACAGGGGGCTTGGCGGGAGGGCCGGCGAGCAGTACTTC

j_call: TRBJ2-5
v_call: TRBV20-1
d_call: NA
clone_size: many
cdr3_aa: CSAEGGKRRRPRETQYF
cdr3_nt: TGCAGTGCTGAAGGGGGAAAGCGGAGGAGGCCCAGGGAGACCCAGTACTTC

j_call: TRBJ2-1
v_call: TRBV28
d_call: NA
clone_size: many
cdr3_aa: CASSLPGINYNEQFF
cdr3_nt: TGTGCCAGCAGTTTACCGGGAATCAACTACAATGAGCAGTTCTTC

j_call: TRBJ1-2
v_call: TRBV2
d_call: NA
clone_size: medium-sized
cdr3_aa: CASTGTVYGYTF
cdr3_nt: TGTGCCAGCACTGGGACGGTCTATGGCTACACCTTC

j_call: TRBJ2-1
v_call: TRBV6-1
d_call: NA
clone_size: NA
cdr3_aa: CASSLESGRNEQFF
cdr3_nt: TGTGCCAGCAGCCTTGAGAGTGGCCGCAATGAGCAGTTCTTC

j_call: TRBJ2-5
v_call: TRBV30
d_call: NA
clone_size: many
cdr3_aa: CACAPGAGRTQYF
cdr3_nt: TGTGCCTGTGCCCCGGGGGCTGGGCGGACCCAGTACTTC

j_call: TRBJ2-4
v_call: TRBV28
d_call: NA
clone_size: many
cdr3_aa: CASPLGTKNIQYF
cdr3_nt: TGTGCCTCGCCTTTAGGGACAAAAAACATTCAGTACTTC

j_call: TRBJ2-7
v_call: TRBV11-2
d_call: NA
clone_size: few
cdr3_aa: CASTPLGAYQQYF
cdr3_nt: TGTGCCAGCACCCCCCTGGGTGCCTACCAGCAGTACTTC

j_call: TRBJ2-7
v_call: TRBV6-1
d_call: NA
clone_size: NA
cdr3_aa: CASSDTRGGGGEQYF
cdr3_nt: TGTGCCAGCAGTGATACGAGAGGAGGGGGGGGAGAGCAGTACTTC

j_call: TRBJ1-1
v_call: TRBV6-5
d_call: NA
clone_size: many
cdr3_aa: CASSYRNTEAFF
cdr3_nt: TGTGCCAGCAGTTACAGGAACACTGAAGCTTTCTTT

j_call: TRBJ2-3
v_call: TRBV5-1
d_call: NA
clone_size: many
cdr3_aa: CASKVSTDTQYF
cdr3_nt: TGCGCCAGCAAAGTTAGCACAGATACGCAGTATTTT

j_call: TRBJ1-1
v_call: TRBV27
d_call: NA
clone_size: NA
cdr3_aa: CASAPEFFMNTEAFF
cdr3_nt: TGTGCCAGCGCCCCAGAGTTTTTTATGAACACTGAAGCTTTCTTT

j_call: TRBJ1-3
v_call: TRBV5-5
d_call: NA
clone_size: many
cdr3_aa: CASSLSVGSAGNTIYF
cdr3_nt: TGTGCCAGCAGCTTGTCGGTGGGATCAGCTGGAAACACCATATATTTT

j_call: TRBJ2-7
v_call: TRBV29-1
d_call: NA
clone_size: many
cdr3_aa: CSAEKGVNEQYF
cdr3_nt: TGCAGCGCCGAGAAGGGGGTTAACGAGCAGTACTTC

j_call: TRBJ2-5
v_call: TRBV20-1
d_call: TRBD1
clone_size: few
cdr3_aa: CSAPTGVLETQYF
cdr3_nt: TGCAGTGCTCCCACAGGGGTTCTGGAGACCCAGTACTTC

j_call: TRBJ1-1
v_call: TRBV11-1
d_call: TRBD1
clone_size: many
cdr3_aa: CASSRLRDRGGNTEAFF
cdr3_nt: TGTGCCAGCAGCCGCCTCCGGGACAGGGGGGGTAACACTGAAGCTTTCTTT

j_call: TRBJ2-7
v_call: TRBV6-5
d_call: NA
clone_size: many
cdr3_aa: CASSYTTPSYEQYF
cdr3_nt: TGTGCCAGCAGTTACACCACCCCATCCTACGAGCAGTACTTC

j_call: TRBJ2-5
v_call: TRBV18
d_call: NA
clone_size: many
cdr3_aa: CASSPPGLQETQYF
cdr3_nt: TGTGCCAGCTCACCTCCCGGACTCCAAGAGACCCAGTACTTC

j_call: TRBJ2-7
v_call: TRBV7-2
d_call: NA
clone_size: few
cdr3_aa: CASSNHREQYF
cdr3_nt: TGTGCCAGCAGCAACCATCGCGAGCAGTACTTC

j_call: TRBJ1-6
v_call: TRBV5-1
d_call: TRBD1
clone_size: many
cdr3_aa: CASSWGLTGVADSPLHF
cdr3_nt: TGCGCCAGCAGCTGGGGCCTCACAGGGGTTGCGGATTCACCCCTCCACTTT

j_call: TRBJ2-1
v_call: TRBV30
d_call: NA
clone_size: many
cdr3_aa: CAWSVGHLSSYNEQFF
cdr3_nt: TGTGCCTGGAGTGTGGGGCACCTGAGCTCCTACAATGAGCAGTTCTTC

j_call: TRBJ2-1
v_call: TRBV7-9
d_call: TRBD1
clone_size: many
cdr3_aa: CASSPTGVNEQFF
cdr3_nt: TGTGCCAGCAGCCCGACAGGGGTAAATGAGCAGTTCTTC

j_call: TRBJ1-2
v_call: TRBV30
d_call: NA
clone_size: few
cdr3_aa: CAWSVQTGDGRYCYTF
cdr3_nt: TGTGCCTGGAGTGTACAAACCGGCGACGGCAGATATTGCTACACCTTC

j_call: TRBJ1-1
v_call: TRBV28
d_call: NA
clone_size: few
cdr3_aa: CASRPLTVGRPNTESFF
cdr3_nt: TGTGCCAGCAGACCGCTTACAGTGGGCCGGCCGAACACTGAATCTTTCTTT

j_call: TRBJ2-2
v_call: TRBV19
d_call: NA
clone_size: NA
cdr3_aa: CASSARLVALDGELFF
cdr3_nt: TGTGCCAGTAGTGCTCGACTGGTGGCCTTGGACGGGGAGCTGTTTTTT

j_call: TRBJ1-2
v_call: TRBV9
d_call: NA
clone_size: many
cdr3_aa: CASSLLAQGNYGYTF
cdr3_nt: TGTGCCAGCAGCCTACTCGCCCAGGGAAACTATGGCTACACCTTC

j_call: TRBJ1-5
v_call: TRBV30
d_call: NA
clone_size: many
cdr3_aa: CAWSFPGTVPQPQHF
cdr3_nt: TGTGCCTGGAGTTTCCCCGGGACCGTGCCCCAGCCCCAGCATTTT

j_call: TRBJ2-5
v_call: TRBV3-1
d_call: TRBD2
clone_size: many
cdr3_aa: CASSQVAGRDGGLGQETQYF
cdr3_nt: TGTGCCAGCAGCCAAGTGGCAGGTCGGGACGGGGGGTTAGGGCAAGAGACCCAGTACTTC

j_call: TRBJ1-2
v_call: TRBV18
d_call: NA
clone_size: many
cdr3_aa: CASSQNYGYTF
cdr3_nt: TGTGCCAGCTCCCAGAACTATGGCTACACCTTC

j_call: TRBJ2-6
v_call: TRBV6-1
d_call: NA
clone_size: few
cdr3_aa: CASERGTGDKVLTF
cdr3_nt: TGTGCCAGCGAAAGGGGAACTGGGGACAAAGTCCTGACTTTC

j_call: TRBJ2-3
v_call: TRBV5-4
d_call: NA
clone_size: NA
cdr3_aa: CASSFGSWRNTDTQYF
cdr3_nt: TGTGCCAGCAGCTTTGGGTCTTGGCGGAACACAGATACGCAGTATTTT

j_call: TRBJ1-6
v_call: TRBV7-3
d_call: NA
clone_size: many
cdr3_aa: CASSSRTTNSPLHF
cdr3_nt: TGTGCCAGCAGCTCGCGGACGACTAATTCACCCCTCCACTTT

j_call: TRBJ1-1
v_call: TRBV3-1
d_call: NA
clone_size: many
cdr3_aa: CASSQEGENTEAFF
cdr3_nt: TGTGCCAGCAGCCAAGAGGGAGAGAACACTGAAGCTTTCTTT

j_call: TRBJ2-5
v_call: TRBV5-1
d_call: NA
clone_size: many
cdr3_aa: CASSLAPGPQETQYF
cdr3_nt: TGCGCCAGCAGCTTGGCCCCGGGGCCCCAAGAGACCCAGTACTTC

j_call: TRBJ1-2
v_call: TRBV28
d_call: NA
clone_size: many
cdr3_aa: CASRKQGSGYTF
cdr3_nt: TGTGCCAGCAGGAAACAGGGTTCTGGCTACACCTTC

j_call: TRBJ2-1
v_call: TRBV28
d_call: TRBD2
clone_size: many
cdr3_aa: CASSSTSGRAYEQFF
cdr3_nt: TGTGCCAGCAGCAGTACTAGCGGGAGGGCATATGAGCAGTTCTTC

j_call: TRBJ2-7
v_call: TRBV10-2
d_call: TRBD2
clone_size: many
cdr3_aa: CASSDLAGTYEQYF
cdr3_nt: TGCGCCAGCAGTGATTTAGCGGGAACCTACGAGCAGTACTTC

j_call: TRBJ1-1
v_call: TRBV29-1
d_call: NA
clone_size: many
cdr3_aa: CSVARTVNTEAFF
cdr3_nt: TGCAGCGTTGCCCGGACGGTGAACACTGAAGCTTTCTTT

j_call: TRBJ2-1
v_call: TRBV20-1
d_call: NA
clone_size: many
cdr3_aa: CSARDPPLPNEQFF
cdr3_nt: TGCAGTGCTAGAGATCCACCCCTACCCAATGAGCAGTTCTTC

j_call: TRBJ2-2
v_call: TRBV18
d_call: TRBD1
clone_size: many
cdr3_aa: CASSPTTGPRELFF
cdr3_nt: TGTGCCAGCTCACCGACGACAGGGCCGAGGGAGCTGTTTTTT

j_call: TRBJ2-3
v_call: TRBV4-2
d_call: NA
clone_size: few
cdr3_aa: CASSPGQESGPRADTQYF
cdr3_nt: TGTGCCAGCAGCCCAGGGCAGGAATCCGGGCCCCGCGCAGATACGCAGTATTTT

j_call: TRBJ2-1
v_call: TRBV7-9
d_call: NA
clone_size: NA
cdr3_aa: CASRLDREQFF
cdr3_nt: TGTGCCAGCAGGTTAGACCGTGAGCAGTTCTTC

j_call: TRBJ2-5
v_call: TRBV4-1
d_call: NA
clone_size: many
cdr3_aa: CASSRTGLQETQYF
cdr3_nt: TGCGCCAGCAGCCGGACTGGGCTCCAAGAGACCCAGTACTTC

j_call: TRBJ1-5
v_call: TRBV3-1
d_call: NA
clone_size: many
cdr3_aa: CASSQERLSQMPQHF
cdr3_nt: TGTGCCAGCAGCCAAGAAAGGCTGAGTCAGATGCCCCAGCATTTT

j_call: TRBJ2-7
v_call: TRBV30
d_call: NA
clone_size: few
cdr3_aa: CAWSPLGHEQYF
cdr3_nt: TGCGCCTGGAGCCCCCTGGGTCACGAGCAGTACTTC

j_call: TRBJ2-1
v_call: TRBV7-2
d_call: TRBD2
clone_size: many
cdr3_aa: CASSLVGGGTSGIDEQFF
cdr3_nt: TGTGCCAGCAGCTTAGTTGGGGGAGGGACTAGCGGAATCGATGAGCAGTTCTTC

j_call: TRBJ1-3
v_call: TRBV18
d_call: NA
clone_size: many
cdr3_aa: CASSADSSGNTIYF
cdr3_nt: TGTGCCAGCTCAGCGGACAGTTCTGGAAACACCATATATTTT

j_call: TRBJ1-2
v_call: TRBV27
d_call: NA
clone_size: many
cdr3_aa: CASSEHQSYGYTF
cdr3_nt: TGTGCCAGCAGTGAACATCAGAGTTATGGCTACACCTTC

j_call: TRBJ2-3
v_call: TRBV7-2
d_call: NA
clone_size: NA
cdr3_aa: CASSRVARRDTQYF
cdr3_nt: TGTGCCAGCAGCCGTGTGGCCCGTAGAGATACGCAGTATTTT

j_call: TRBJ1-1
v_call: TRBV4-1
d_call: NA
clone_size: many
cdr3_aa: CAPRWVCTEAFF
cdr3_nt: TGCGCCCCTCGCTGGGTGTGCACTGAAGCTTTCTTT